This T cell receptor beta chain appears in the sequencing data of a study of cytomegalovirus exposure and HLA in healthy donors. Both 60 Vbeta primers and 13 Jbeta primers went into the PCR. Libraries were prepared by immunoSEQ multiplex PCR; TCRdb keeps only in-frame clonotypes and omits some of them. The repertoire consists of over 95,000 clones, with approximately 80% occurring once and the leading ten covering around 12%. Germline lookup yields CDR1 MNHEY and CDR2 SVGAGI. Trimming left V 4 bases short and J 4 bases short, with 14 bases between. The CDR3 consists of 16 residues. This chain links TRBV6-5 with TRBJ1-6; no firm D call. The sequence was obtained from a middle-aged woman in good health and CMV-seropositive. The specimen was PBMCs. The DNA of the CDR3 is TGTGCCAGCAGTTCTGGAGCGGGCTCTTATAATTCACCCCTCCACTTT. Its protein product is CASSSGAGSYNSPLHF.